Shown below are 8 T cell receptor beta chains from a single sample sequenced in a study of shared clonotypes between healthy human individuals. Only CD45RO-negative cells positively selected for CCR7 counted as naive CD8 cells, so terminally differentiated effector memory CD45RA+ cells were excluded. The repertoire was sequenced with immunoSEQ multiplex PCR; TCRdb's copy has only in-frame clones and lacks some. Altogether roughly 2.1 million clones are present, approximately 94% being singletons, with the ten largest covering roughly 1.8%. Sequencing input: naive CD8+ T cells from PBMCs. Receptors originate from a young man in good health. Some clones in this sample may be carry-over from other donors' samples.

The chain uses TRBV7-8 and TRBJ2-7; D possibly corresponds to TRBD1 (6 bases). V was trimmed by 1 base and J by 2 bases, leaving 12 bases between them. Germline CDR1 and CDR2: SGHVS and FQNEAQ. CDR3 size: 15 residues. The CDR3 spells CASSLDRARPYEQYF. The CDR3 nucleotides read TGTGCCAGCAGCTTAGACAGGGCAAGACCCTACGAGCAGTACTTC. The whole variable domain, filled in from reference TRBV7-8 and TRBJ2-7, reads GAGVSQSPRYKVAKRGQDVALRCDPISGHVSLFWYQQALGQGPEFLTYFQNEAQLDKSGLPSDRFFAERPEGSVSTLKIQRTQQEDSAVYLCASSLDRARPYEQYFGPGTRLTVT.

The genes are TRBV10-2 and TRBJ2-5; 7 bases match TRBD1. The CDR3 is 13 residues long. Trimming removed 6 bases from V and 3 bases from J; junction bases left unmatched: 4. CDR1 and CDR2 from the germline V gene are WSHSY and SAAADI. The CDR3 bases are TGCGCCAGCAGCCACACAGGGGAAGAGACCCAGTACTTC. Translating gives CASSHTGEETQYF.

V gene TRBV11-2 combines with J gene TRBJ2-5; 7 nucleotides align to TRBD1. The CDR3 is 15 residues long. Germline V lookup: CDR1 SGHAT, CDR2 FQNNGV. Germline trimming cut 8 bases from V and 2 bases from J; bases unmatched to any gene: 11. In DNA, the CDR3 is TGTGCCAGCCTTGGAAGGGGGCACCAACAAGAGACCCAGTACTTC. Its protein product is CASLGRGHQQETQYF. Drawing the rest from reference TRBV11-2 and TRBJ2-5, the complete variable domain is EAGVAQSPRYKIIEKRQSVAFWCNPISGHATLYWYQQILGQGPKLLIQFQNNGVVDDSQLPKDRFSAERLKGVDSTLKIQPAKLEDSAVYLCASLGRGHQQETQYFGPGTRLLVL.

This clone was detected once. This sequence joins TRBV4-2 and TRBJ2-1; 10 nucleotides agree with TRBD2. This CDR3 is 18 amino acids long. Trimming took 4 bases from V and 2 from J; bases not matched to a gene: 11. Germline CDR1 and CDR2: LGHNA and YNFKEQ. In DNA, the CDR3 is TGTGCCAGCAGCCGGACTCTAGCGGGAGAATGGACCTACAATGAGCAGTTCTTC. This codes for CASSRTLAGEWTYNEQFF.

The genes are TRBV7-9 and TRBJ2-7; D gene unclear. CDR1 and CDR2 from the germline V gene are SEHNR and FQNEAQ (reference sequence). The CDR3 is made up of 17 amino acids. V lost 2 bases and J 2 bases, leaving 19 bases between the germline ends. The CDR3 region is CASSLKQDDNGAYEQYF. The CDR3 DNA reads TGTGCCAGCAGCTTAAAGCAGGATGACAATGGCGCCTACGAGCAGTACTTC. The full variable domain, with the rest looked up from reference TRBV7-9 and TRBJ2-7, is DTGVSQNPRHKITKRGQNVTFRCDPISEHNRLYWYRQTLGQGPEFLTYFQNEAQLEKSRLLSDRFSAERPKGSFSTLEIQRTEQGDSAMYLCASSLKQDDNGAYEQYFGPGTRLTVT.

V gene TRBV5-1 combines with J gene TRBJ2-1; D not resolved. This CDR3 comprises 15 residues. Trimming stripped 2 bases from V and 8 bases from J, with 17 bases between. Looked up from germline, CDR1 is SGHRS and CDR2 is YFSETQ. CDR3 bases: TGCGCCAGCAGCTTCTTTTCTAGGATCCGGGATGAGCAGTTCTTC. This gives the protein CASSFFSRIRDEQFF.

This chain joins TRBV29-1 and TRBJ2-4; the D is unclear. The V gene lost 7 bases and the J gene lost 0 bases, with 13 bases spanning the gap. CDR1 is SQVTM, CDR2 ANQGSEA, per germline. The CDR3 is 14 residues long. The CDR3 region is CSAISSLAKNIQYF. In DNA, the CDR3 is TGCAGCGCTATATCATCACTAGCCAAAAACATTCAGTACTTC.

The CDR3 DNA follows: TGTGCCAGCAGAAACAGAGAAATGAACACTGAAGCTTTCTTT. Translating it yields CASRNREMNTEAFF. This chain links TRBV2 with TRBJ1-1, with D hard to call. The CDR3 extends over 14 amino acids. Germline V CDR1 and CDR2: SNHLY, FYNNEI. Trimming cost V 6 bases and J 0 bases, with 11 bases left between them.